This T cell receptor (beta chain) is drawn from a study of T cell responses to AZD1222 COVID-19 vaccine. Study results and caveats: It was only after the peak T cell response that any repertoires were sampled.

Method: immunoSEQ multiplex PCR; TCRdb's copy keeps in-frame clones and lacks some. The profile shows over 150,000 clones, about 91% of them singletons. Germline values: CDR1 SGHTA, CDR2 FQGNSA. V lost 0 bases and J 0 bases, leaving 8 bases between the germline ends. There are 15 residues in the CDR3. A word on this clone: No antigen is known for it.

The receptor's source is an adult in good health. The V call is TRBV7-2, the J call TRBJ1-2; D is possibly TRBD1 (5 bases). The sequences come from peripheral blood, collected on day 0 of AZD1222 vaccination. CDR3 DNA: TGTGCCAGCAGCTTAGCGGGGCTCGCTAACTATGGCTACACCTTC. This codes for CASSLAGLANYGYTF.